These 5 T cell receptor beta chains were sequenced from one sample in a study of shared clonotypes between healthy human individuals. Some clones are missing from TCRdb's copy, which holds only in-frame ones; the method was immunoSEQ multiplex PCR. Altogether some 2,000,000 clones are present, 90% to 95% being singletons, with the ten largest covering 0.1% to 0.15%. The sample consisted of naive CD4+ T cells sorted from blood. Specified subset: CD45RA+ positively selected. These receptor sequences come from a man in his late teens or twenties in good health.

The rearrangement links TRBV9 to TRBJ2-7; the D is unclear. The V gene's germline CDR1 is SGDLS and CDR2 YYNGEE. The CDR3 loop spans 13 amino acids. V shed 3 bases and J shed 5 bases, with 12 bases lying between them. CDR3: CASSGITVNEQYF. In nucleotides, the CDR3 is TGTGCCAGCAGCGGGATCACGGTGAACGAGCAGTACTTC. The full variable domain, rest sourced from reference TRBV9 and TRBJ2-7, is DSGVTQTPKHLITATGQRVTLRCSPRSGDLSVYWYQQSLDQGLQFLIQYYNGEERAKGNILERFSAQQFPDLHSELNLSSLELGDSALYFCASSGITVNEQYFGPGTRLTVT.

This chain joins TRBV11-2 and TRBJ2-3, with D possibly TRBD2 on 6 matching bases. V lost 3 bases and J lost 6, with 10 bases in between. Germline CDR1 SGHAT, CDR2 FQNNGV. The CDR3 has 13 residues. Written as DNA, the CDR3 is TGTGCCAGCAGCTTTATGCGGGGTGATACGCAGTATTTT. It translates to CASSFMRGDTQYF. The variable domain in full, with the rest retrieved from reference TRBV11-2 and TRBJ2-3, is EAGVAQSPRYKIIEKRQSVAFWCNPISGHATLYWYQQILGQGPKLLIQFQNNGVVDDSQLPKDRFSAERLKGVDSTLKIQPAKLEDSAVYLCASSFMRGDTQYFGPGTRLTVL.

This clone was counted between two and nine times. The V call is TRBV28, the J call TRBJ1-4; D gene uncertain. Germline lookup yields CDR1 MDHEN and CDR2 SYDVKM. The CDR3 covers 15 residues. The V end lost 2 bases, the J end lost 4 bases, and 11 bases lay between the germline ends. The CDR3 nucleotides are TGTGCCAGCAGTTTAATCAGCAGCAATAATGAAAAACTGTTTTTT. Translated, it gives CASSLISSNNEKLFF.

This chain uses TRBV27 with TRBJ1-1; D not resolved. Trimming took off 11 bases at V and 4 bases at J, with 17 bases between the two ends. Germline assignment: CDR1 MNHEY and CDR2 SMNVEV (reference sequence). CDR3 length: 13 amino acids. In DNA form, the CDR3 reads TGTGCCCCCCGTTCCGGCGGAGGCACTGAAGCTTTCTTT. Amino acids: CAPRSGGGTEAFF.

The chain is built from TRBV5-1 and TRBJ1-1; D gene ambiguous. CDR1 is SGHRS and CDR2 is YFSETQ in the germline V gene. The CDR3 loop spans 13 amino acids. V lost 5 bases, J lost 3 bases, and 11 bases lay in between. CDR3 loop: CASRRGVDTEAFF. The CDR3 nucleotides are TGCGCCAGCAGACGTGGAGTGGACACTGAAGCTTTCTTT.